This TCR beta chain came from a study of PD-1 blockade in classical Hodgkin lymphoma. Overall study results and limits: TCR diversity in CD4+, not CD8+, cells rose significantly by C4D1.

Every single patient, without exception, relapsed after autologous stem cell transplantation, and brentuximab vedotin exposure varied. Libraries were prepared by immunoSEQ multiplex PCR; TCRdb keeps only in-frame clonotypes and omits some of them. The data contain under 20,000 clones, around 86% of them seen just once; the ten biggest clones take up around 13%. A note on this clone: Antigen: not known.

The CDR3 covers 13 residues. V was pared by 3 bases and J by 5 bases, with 3 bases of the junction left unmatched. Germline V gene data show CDR1 as LNHDA and CDR2 as SQIVND (reference sequence). The clonotype originates from a human donor with classical Hodgkin lymphoma. Here the sequenced sample was peripheral blood mononuclear cells (PBMCs), taken before the second cycle of nivolumab. The chain is built from TRBV19 and TRBJ1-2, with 7 bases identical to TRBD1. The CDR3 sequence: CASSIQGDYGYTF. For the CDR3, the DNA is TGTGCCAGTAGTATTCAGGGGGATTATGGCTACACCTTC.